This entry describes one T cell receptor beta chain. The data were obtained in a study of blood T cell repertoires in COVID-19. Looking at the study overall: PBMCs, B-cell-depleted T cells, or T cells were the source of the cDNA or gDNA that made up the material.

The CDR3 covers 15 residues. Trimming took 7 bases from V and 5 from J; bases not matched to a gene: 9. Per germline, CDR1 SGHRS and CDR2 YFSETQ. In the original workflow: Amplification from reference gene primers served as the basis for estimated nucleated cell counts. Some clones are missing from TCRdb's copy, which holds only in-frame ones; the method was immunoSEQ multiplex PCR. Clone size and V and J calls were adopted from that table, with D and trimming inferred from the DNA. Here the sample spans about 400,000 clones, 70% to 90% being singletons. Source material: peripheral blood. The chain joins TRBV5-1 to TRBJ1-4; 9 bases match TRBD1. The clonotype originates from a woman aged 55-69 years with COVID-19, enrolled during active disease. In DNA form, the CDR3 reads TGCGCCAGCTCCCTGTGGGGACAGGGAAATGAAAAACTGTTTTTT. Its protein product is CASSLWGQGNEKLFF.